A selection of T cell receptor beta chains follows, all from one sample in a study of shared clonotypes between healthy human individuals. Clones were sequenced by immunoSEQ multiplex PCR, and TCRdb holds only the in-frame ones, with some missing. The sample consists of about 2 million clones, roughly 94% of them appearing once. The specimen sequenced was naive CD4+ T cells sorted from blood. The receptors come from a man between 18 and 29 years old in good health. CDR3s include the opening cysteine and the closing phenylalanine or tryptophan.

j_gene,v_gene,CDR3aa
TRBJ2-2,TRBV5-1,CASSLGLAGPGELFF
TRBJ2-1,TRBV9,CASTSGTQPHEQFF
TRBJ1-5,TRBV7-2,CASSLVATADQPQHF
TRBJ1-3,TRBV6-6,CASSFSGSSGNTIYF
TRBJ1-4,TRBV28,CATLDSVNEKLFF
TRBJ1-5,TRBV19,CASSIGIDRGLQPQHF
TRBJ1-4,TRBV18,CASSRTGLREKLFF
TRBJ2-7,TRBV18,CASSPGGVHYEQYF
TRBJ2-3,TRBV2,CASSVVSGRTDTQYF
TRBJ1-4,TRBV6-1,CASSETPATNEKLFF
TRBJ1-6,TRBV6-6,CASSYLGSTNSPLHF
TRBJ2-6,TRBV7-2,CASTKSGGLLSIGVLTF
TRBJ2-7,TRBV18,CASSPQSGAYEQYF
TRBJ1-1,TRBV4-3,CASSQDAGQGRLKAFF
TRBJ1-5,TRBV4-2,CASSQDYLGANQPQHF
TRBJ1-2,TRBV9,CASGGQGPSGYTF
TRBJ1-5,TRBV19,CASSIGMPQPQHF
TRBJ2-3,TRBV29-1,CSVGMGSGDTQYF
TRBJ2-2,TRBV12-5,CASGFGQLNTGELFF
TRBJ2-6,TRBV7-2,CASSFTGANVLTF
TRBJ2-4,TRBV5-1,CASSLDPATASKNIQYF
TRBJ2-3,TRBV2,CASSEGPAATDTQYF
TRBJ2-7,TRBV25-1,CASSDPSGEAYEQYF
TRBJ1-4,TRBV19,CASSALRTGGNNEKLFF
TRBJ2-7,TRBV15,CATSRDLAGGPYEQYF
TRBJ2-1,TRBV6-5,CASSRRGNEQFF
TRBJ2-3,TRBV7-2,CASSLVITGQGARDTQYF
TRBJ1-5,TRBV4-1,CASSQGSTGGRRPQHF
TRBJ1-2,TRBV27,CASSHLDSNYGYTF
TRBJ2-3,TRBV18,CASSPTTRTDTQYF
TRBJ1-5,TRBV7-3,CASSAGPNQPQHF
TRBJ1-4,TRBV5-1,CASSLEGGSTEKLFF
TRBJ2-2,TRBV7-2,CASSPLAGVPGELFF
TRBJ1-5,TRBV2,CASSGPGGNQPQHF
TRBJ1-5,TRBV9,CASSVGTGNVEPQHF
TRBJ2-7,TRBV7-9,CASSLSGSWREQYF
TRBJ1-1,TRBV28,CASSLRGGAFF
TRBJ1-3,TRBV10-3,CAISPGPENTIYF
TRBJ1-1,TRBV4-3,CASSQQQGLNTEAFF
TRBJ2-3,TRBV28,CASSLYRGDFLPDTQYF
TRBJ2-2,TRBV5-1,CASSLKGSVGGELFF
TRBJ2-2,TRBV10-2,CASSASSSGELFF
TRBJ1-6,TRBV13,CASSPSTFNSPLHF
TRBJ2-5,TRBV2,CASSGQGGQETQYF
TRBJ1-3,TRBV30,CAWSGGTGNGNTIYF
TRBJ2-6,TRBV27,CASHPTGARGANVLTF
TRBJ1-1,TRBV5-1,CASTLIGGMNTEAFF
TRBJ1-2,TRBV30,CAWSDREGYTF
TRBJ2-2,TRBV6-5,CASRLTDTNTGELFF
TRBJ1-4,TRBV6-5,CASKGGGINEKLFF
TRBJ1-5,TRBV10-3,CAITDRVNQPQHF